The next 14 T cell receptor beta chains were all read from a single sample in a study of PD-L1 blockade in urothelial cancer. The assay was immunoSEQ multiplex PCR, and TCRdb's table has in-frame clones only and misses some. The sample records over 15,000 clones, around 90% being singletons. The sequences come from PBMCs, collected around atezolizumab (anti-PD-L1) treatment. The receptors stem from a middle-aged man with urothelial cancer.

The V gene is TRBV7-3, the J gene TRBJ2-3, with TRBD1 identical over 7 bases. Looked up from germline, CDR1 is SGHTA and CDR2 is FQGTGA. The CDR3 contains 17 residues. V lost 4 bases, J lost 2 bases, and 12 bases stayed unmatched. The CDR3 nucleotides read TGTGCCAGCAGCTGGAAAGGGGGCCTTCGTACCACAGATACGCAGTATTTT. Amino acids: CASSWKGGLRTTDTQYF.

The CDR3 sequence: CASSLEEKQFF. The CDR3 DNA sequence: TGCGCCAGCAGCTTGGAGGAGAAGCAGTTCTTC. The J gene is TRBJ2-1, the V gene TRBV5-1; no clear D gene. The CDR3 totals 11 residues. The V end lost 0 bases, the J end lost 11 bases, and 6 bases lay between the germline ends. CDR1 is SGHRS and CDR2 is YFSETQ in the germline V gene.

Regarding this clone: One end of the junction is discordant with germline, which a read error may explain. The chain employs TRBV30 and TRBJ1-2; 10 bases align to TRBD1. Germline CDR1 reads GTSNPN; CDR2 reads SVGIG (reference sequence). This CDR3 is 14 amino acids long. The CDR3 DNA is TGTGCCTGGAGTGTAGTTGGGGACAGGGGAGTTAGCCCCTTC. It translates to CAWSVVGDRGVSPF.

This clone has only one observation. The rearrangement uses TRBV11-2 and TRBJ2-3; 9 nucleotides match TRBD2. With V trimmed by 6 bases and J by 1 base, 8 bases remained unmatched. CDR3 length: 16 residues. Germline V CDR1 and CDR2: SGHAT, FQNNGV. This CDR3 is CASRASGGMGTDTQYF. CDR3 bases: TGTGCCAGCAGGGCCAGCGGGGGGATGGGCACAGATACGCAGTATTTT. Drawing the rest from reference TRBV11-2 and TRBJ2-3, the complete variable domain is EAGVAQSPRYKIIEKRQSVAFWCNPISGHATLYWYQQILGQGPKLLIQFQNNGVVDDSQLPKDRFSAERLKGVDSTLKIQPAKLEDSAVYLCASRASGGMGTDTQYFGPGTRLTVL.

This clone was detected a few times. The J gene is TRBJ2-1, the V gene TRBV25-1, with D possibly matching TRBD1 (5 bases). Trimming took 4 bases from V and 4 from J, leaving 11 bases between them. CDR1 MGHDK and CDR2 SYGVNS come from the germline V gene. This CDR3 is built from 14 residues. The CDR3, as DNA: TGTGCCAGCAGTGGGCGGACAAAATACAATGAGCAGTTCTTC. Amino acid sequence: CASSGRTKYNEQFF.

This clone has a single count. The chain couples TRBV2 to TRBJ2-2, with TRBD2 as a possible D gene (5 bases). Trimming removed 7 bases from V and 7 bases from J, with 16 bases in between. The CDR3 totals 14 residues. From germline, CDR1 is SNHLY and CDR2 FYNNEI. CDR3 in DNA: TGTGCCAGCACCAAAGGACGGGGTCTCGGGGAGCTGTTTTTT. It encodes CASTKGRGLGELFF.

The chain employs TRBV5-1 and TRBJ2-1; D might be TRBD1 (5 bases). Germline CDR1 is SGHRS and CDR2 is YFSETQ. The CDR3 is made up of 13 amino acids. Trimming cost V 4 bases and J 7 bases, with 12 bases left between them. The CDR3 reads CASSRPGRNEQFF. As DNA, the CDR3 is TGCGCCAGCAGCCGCCCAGGGCGAAATGAGCAGTTCTTC.

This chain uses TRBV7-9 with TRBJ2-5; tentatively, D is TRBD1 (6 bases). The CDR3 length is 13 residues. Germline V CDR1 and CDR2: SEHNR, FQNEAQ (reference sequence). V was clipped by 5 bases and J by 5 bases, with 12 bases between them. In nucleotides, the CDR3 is TGTGCCAGCAGCATACAGGGCCCGGAGACCCAGTACTTC. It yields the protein CASSIQGPETQYF.

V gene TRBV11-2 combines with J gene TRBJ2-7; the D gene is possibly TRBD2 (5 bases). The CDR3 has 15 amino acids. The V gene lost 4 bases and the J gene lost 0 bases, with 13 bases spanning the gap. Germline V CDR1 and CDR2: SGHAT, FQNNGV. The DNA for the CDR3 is TGTGCCAGCAGCTCCGTCCGGAGGAGCTCCTACGAGCAGTACTTC. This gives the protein CASSSVRRSSYEQYF.

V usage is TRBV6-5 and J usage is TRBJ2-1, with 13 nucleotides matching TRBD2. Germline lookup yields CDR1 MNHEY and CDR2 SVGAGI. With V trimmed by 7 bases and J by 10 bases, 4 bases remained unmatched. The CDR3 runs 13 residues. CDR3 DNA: TGTGCCAGCATTGGGACTAGCGGGGTCGAGCAGTTCTTC. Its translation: CASIGTSGVEQFF.

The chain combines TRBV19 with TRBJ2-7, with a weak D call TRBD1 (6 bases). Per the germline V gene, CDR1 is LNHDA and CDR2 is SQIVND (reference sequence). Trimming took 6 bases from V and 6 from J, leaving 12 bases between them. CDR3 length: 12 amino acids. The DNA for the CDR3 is TGTGCCAGTAGCCCAGGGGTCTCCGAGCAGTACTTC. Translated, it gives CASSPGVSEQYF.

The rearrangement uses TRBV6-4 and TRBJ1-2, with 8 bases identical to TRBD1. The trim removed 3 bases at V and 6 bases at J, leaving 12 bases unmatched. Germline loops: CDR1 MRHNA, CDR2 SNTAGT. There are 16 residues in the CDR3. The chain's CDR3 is CASSETQGALTHGYTF. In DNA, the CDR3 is TGTGCCAGCAGTGAGACCCAGGGGGCGTTGACTCATGGCTACACCTTC.

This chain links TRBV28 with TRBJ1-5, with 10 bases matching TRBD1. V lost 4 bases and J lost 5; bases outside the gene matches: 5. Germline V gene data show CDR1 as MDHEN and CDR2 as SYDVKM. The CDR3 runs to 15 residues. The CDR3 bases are TGTGCCAGCAGTTCAGGACAGGGGGTCGATCAGCCCCAGCATTTT. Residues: CASSSGQGVDQPQHF.

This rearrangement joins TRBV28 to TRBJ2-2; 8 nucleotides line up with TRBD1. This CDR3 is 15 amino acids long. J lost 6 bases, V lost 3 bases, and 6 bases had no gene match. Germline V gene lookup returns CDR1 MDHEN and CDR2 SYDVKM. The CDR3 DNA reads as TGTGCCAGCAGTTTTCCAGGGGGCGCAGCCGGGGAGCTGTTTTTT. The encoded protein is CASSFPGGAAGELFF.